The clone carrying this TCR beta chain was observed many times. A TCRbeta library incorporating unique molecular identifiers was prepared. One entry per CDR3 protein results from TCRdb running MiXCR on the PCR reads. The sample records roughly 610,000 distinct CDR3 sequences, roughly a tenth being singletons. These data are taken from a study of T-cell reconstitution after alpha-beta-depleted transplantation in children. The TCR was taken from a human donor who donated a stem cell graft to a child with acute myeloid leukemia. This specimen consisted of PBMCs from the stem cell graft donor, obtained from the stem cell graft.

CDR3 nucleotides: TGTGCCAGCAGTTGGGTCGGGAGGGGGAACATTCAGTACTTC. Translation: CASSWVGRGNIQYF. The chain carries TRBV12-3 or TRBV12-4 and TRBJ2-4; 8 bases are a match to TRBD2. The CDR3 has 14 amino acids. The trim removed 4 bases at V and 7 bases at J, leaving 6 bases unmatched.